This TCR beta chain derives from a study of T cells in Graves' hyperthyroidism and ophthalmopathy. The table lists this clonotype with many counts. From germline, CDR1 is MDHEN and CDR2 SYDVKM. This CDR3 spans 15 amino acids. V shed 2 bases and J shed 1 base, with 11 bases lying between them. Researchers took RNA transcripts and amplified the TCR beta CDR3 regions from them. The primer set for the first-round RT-PCR of the TCR CDR3 was HTBI. TCRdb reprocessed the multiplex PCR reads with MiXCR, giving one entry per CDR3 protein. The sample lists 250,000 or so distinct CDR3 sequences; over 12% were seen once.

This TCR derives from a woman between 50 and 59 years old with Graves' hyperthyroidism that later progressed to Graves' ophthalmopathy. V is TRBV28 and J is TRBJ1-1, with D unclear. The sequencing sample was made of blood. CDR3 residues: CASSLRWEQNTEAFF. The DNA of the CDR3 is TGTGCCAGCAGTTTAAGGTGGGAGCAGAACACTGAAGCTTTCTTT. Full variable domain (rest looked up from reference TRBV28 and TRBJ1-1): DVKVTQSSRYLVKRTGEKVFLECVQDMDHENMFWYRQDPGLGLRLIYFSYDVKMKEKGDIPEGYSVSREKKERFSLILESASTNQTSMYLCASSLRWEQNTEAFFGQGTRLTVV.